Listed here are 24 T cell receptor beta chains from one sample, sequenced in a study of blood T cell repertoires in COVID-19. Only in-frame clones appear in the TCRdb table, and some are missing; sequencing was by immunoSEQ multiplex PCR. The data show about 260,000 clones, roughly nine tenths seen once. Sequencing was carried out using peripheral blood. All receptors derive from a middle-aged man who had recovered from COVID-19.

The chain links TRBV6-6 to TRBJ1-2; the D gene is possibly TRBD1 (5 bases). CDR1 is MNHNY, CDR2 SVGAGI, per germline (reference sequence). The CDR3 spans 12 residues. Deletions cut 5 bases from V and 4 bases from J, with 8 bases between. The CDR3 loop reads CASSHDSYGYTF. The CDR3 bases are TGTGCCAGCAGTCACGACAGCTATGGCTACACCTTC.

The chain combines TRBV9 with TRBJ2-1; D is ambiguous. Germline V gene data show CDR1 as SGDLS and CDR2 as YYNGEE. Trimming shortened V by 2 bases and J by 0 bases, and 15 bases separated the two germline ends. This CDR3 has 17 amino acids. The CDR3 sequence: CASSVEPRPSSYNEQFF. CDR3 nucleotides: TGTGCCAGCAGCGTCGAGCCCCGGCCTAGCTCCTACAATGAGCAGTTCTTC.

The V call is TRBV5-5, the J call TRBJ1-3; perhaps TRBD1 as D (6 bases). The CDR3 is made up of 15 amino acids. Germline-derived CDR1 and CDR2 are SGHKS and YYEKEE (reference sequence). Trimming pared 4 bases from V and 0 bases from J, leaving 11 bases between. The CDR3 spells CASSHTGSSGNTIYF. The CDR3 DNA sequence: TGTGCCAGCAGCCATACAGGGAGCTCTGGAAACACCATATATTTT.

The chain links TRBV6-5 to TRBJ1-2; TRBD1 matches at 7 bases. J gave up 6 bases and V 2 bases, and 9 bases lay outside the gene matches. The V gene's germline CDR1 is MNHEY and CDR2 SVGAGI. The CDR3 has 15 amino acids. The CDR3 protein is CASSYAPGGIHGYTF. The DNA of the CDR3 is TGTGCCAGCAGTTACGCTCCAGGGGGTATACATGGCTACACCTTC.

This clone was observed a single time. This CDR3 is also generated by other DNA sequences in the sample. This chain connects TRBV7-3 to TRBJ2-1; the match to TRBD2 covers 7 bases. CDR1 and CDR2 (germline): SGHTA, FQGTGA. J gave up 1 base and V 1 base, and 4 bases lay outside the gene matches. This CDR3 is built from 16 residues. CDR3 nucleotides: TGTGCCAGCAGCTTAAGCGGCGGGAGATCCTACAATGAGCAGTTCTTC. The encoded protein is CASSLSGGRSYNEQFF.

The chain has TRBV6-6 and TRBJ2-7; weak D call: TRBD2 (5 bases). CDR3 size: 14 residues. Germline V gene sequence: CDR1 MNHNY, CDR2 SVGAGI (reference sequence). Between the trimmed V and J ends, which lost 0 bases and 2 bases, there was a span of 8 bases. DNA for the CDR3: TGTGCCAGCAGTTACTCTGAGGGAGCCTACGAGCAGTACTTC. Its protein is CASSYSEGAYEQYF.

CDR3 region: CASREVGQGPTTAGNTIYF. The CDR3 region has the DNA TGTGCCAGTAGGGAGGTGGGACAGGGACCTACTACTGCAGGAAACACCATATATTTT. V is TRBV19 and J is TRBJ1-3; 9 nucleotides agree with TRBD1. The CDR3 sequence is 19 residues long. Germline V lookup: CDR1 LNHDA, CDR2 SQIVND (reference sequence). V shed 6 bases, J shed 4 bases, and the junction held 19 bases outside the gene matches.

V is TRBV7-2 and J is TRBJ1-1; D uncertain. Germline V gene data show CDR1 as SGHTA and CDR2 as FQGNSA. The length of the CDR3 is 13 residues. V shed 1 base and J shed 4 bases, with 7 bases lying between them. The chain's CDR3 is CASSLGGITEAFF. The CDR3 DNA follows: TGTGCCAGCAGCTTAGGAGGGATCACTGAAGCTTTCTTT.

This chain joins TRBV5-1 and TRBJ2-7; D is perhaps TRBD1 (6 bases). Per germline, CDR1 SGHRS and CDR2 YFSETQ. This CDR3 comprises 14 residues. The V end lost 3 bases, the J end lost 6 bases, and 16 bases lay between the germline ends. The CDR3 spells CASSSGLQGPEQYF. The CDR3 bases are TGCGCCAGCAGCTCGGGCCTACAGGGCCCCGAGCAGTACTTC.

The chain combines TRBV5-4 with TRBJ1-1; 7 nucleotides agree with TRBD1. Trimming at V came to 4 bases and at J to 4 bases, leaving 13 bases not matched to a gene. Germline CDR1 is SGHNT and CDR2 is YYREEE (reference sequence). The CDR3 runs 16 residues. The CDR3 DNA reads as TGTGCCAGCAGCCCCCCAGGGGGGCGTTTTATCACTGAAGCTTTCTTT. Translated, it gives CASSPPGGRFITEAFF.

The chain couples TRBV7-2 to TRBJ2-1; possibly TRBD2 for D (6 bases). CDR3 size: 17 residues. The V end was cut by 1 base, the J end by 0 bases, with 13 bases between. Germline V gives CDR1 SGHTA, CDR2 FQGNSA. CDR3 DNA: TGTGCCAGCAGCTTAGATAGCGGACCAAGCTCCTACAATGAGCAGTTCTTC. The encoded protein is CASSLDSGPSSYNEQFF.

This chain connects TRBV7-9 to TRBJ1-5; 10 bases line up with TRBD1. The CDR3 has 14 amino acids. V shed 4 bases, J shed 6 bases, and the junction held 3 bases outside the gene matches. In germline, CDR1 is SEHNR, CDR2 FQNEAQ (reference sequence). The CDR3 DNA follows: TGTGCCAGCAGCTCCGGACAGGGGGGTCAGCCCCAGCATTTT. Translating it yields CASSSGQGGQPQHF.

This clone was counted a single time. The chain uses TRBV11-2 and TRBJ2-7, with TRBD2 matching 12 bases. CDR3 length: 15 amino acids. CDR1 SGHAT and CDR2 FQNNGV come from the germline V gene. V lost 5 bases and J lost 6; bases outside the gene matches: 8. In DNA form, the CDR3 reads TGTGCCAGCAGCCCGGATCTAGCGGGAGGGGTCGAGCAGTACTTC. This translates into CASSPDLAGGVEQYF. Combining the CDR3 with reference TRBV11-2 and TRBJ2-7 gives the whole variable domain EAGVAQSPRYKIIEKRQSVAFWCNPISGHATLYWYQQILGQGPKLLIQFQNNGVVDDSQLPKDRFSAERLKGVDSTLKIQPAKLEDSAVYLCASSPDLAGGVEQYFGPGTRLTVT.

The rearrangement uses TRBV6-6 and TRBJ1-4; TRBD1 matches at 7 bases. Germline CDR1 MNHNY, CDR2 SVGAGI (reference sequence). The junction had 7 bases not matched to a gene; V was cut back by 6 bases and J by 3 bases. The CDR3 extends over 15 amino acids. In DNA, the CDR3 is TGTGCCAGCAGACTGGACAGGCAGCCTAATGAAAAACTGTTTTTT. Translated: CASRLDRQPNEKLFF.

The J gene is TRBJ1-2, the V gene TRBV4-3; tentatively, D is TRBD1 (5 bases). The CDR3 totals 18 residues. The germline V gene has CDR1 LGHNA and CDR2 YSLEER. The ends were cut back, 4 bases at V and 5 bases at J, with 26 bases in the middle. The CDR3 DNA reads TGCGCCAGCAGCCGAAGCTGGGGAAGGGGCGGTGCGGAATATGGCTACACCTTC. This encodes CASSRSWGRGGAEYGYTF.

V usage is TRBV18 and J usage is TRBJ2-1, with D possibly matching TRBD2 (5 bases). Trimming cost V 0 bases and J 3 bases, with 18 bases left between them. From germline, CDR1 is KGHSH and CDR2 LQKENI. The CDR3 runs 18 residues. CDR3 amino acids: CASSPPVEGASHYNEQFF. In DNA, the CDR3 is TGTGCCAGCTCACCACCCGTTGAGGGAGCCTCCCACTACAATGAGCAGTTCTTC.

V usage is TRBV14 and J usage is TRBJ1-4; D gene ambiguous. Germline V CDR1 and CDR2: SGHDN, FVKESK. The V end was cut by 0 bases, the J end by 5 bases, with 16 bases between. This CDR3 contains 17 residues. CDR3: CASSQDRYPSINEKLFF. The CDR3 nucleotides read TGTGCCAGCAGCCAAGACAGGTATCCGTCTATCAATGAAAAACTGTTTTTT.

The rearrangement links TRBV9 to TRBJ2-1, with 9 bases aligning to TRBD2. Unmatched junction bases numbered 18, after V lost 3 bases and J lost 8 bases. The germline V gene encodes CDR1 SGDLS and CDR2 YYNGEE. This CDR3 comprises 18 residues. The chain's CDR3 is CASSESPTQREVQYEQFF. The CDR3 nucleotides read TGTGCCAGCAGCGAGTCCCCTACCCAGCGGGAGGTACAATATGAGCAGTTCTTC.

V and J are TRBV13 and TRBJ1-5; D possibly corresponds to TRBD1 (5 bases). V was shortened by 0 bases and J by 2 bases, with 14 bases between the two germline ends. There are 17 residues in the CDR3. Per the germline V gene, CDR1 is PRHDT and CDR2 is FYEKMQ (reference sequence). The CDR3 protein is CASSLGGQGRGNQPQHF. The CDR3 DNA is TGTGCCAGCAGCTTAGGAGGGCAGGGTAGGGGCAATCAGCCCCAGCATTTT. Full variable domain (outside the CDR3, taken from reference TRBV13 and TRBJ1-5): AAGVIQSPRHLIKEKRETATLKCYPIPRHDTVYWYQQGPGQDPQFLISFYEKMQSDKGSIPDRFSAQQFSDYHSELNMSSLELGDSALYFCASSLGGQGRGNQPQHFGDGTRLSIL.

The rearrangement joins TRBV7-7 to TRBJ2-1, with TRBD2 matching over 11 bases. Germline lookup yields CDR1 SSHAT and CDR2 FNYEAQ (reference sequence). The CDR3 length is 15 residues. V lost 5 bases, J lost 4 bases, and 4 bases stayed unmatched. Here the CDR3 reads CASSPGLAVYNEQFF. The CDR3 DNA reads TGTGCCAGCAGCCCGGGACTAGCGGTTTACAATGAGCAGTTCTTC.

The rearrangement uses TRBV4-3 and TRBJ2-7, with D tentatively TRBD2 (6 bases). V shed 1 base and J shed 2 bases, with 21 bases lying between them. The CDR3 contains 18 residues. Per germline, CDR1 LGHNA and CDR2 YSLEER. This CDR3 reads CASSQGSSGVYGTYEQYF. The CDR3 nucleotides read TGCGCCAGCAGCCAAGGATCGTCGGGAGTTTATGGGACCTACGAGCAGTACTTC.

This clone showed up just once. This sequence joins TRBV7-3 and TRBJ2-1; 15 bases are shared with TRBD2. From germline, CDR1 is SGHTA and CDR2 FQGTGA. The CDR3 covers 15 residues. V lost 5 bases, J lost 9 bases, and 5 bases stayed unmatched. The CDR3 bases are TGTGCCAGCAGCCCGGGACTAGCGGGAGGAGGTGAGCAGTTCTTC. Its translation: CASSPGLAGGGEQFF.

This chain connects TRBV4-3 to TRBJ2-7; TRBD1 might be the D (5 bases). Per germline, CDR1 LGHNA and CDR2 YSLEER. CDR3 length: 15 residues. With 3 bases removed from V and 3 bases from J, the gap between germline ends came to 15 bases. The CDR3 sequence: CASSHGQTTLYEQYF. The CDR3 DNA reads TGCGCCAGCAGCCACGGACAAACAACGCTCTACGAGCAGTACTTC.

V gene TRBV20-1 combines with J gene TRBJ1-2, with TRBD1 matching over 8 bases. This CDR3 is built from 12 residues. The germline V gene has CDR1 DFQATT and CDR2 SNEGSKA (reference sequence). The trim removed 3 bases at V and 8 bases at J, leaving 5 bases unmatched. The CDR3 sequence: CSASPGGDGYTF. The CDR3, as DNA: TGCAGTGCTAGTCCAGGGGGCGACGGCTACACCTTC.